The rows below give T cell receptor beta chains drawn from one sample of a study of T-cell reconstitution after alpha-beta-depleted transplantation in children. TCRdb reprocessed the PCR reads via MiXCR and lists one record per CDR3 protein. Of about 190,000 distinct CDR3 sequences in the sample, roughly 6.8% are singletons; the top ten hold about 3%. Source: PBMCs from the stem cell graft donor, taken from the stem cell graft. These TCRs come from a human donor who donated a stem cell graft to a child with Wiskott-Aldrich syndrome. CDR3s include the opening cysteine and the closing phenylalanine or tryptophan. D genes are given only for firm matches. Clone size, where shown, is once, few, many, or a class for clones that have expanded.

V: TRBV12-3/TRBV12-4
size: few
D: NA
length: 16
J: TRBJ2-3
DNA: TGTGCCAGCAGTCCCAGTTCGGGGGGCAGCACAGATACGCAGTATTTT
CDR3: CASSPSSGGSTDTQYF

V: TRBV3-1
size: many
D: NA
length: 14
J: TRBJ2-5
DNA: TGTGCCAGCAGCCCTTTTGGCAGCGGAGAGACCCAGTACTTC
CDR3: CASSPFGSGETQYF

V: TRBV5-6
size: many
D: NA
length: 15
J: TRBJ1-1
DNA: TGTGCCAGCAGCTTGGACGCCTTGATGAACACTGAAGCTTTCTTT
CDR3: CASSLDALMNTEAFF

V: TRBV6-1
size: many
D: NA
length: 13
J: TRBJ2-3
DNA: TGTGCCAGCAAAAGTAGGGGCACAGATACGCAGTATTTT
CDR3: CASKSRGTDTQYF

V: TRBV5-1
size: many
D: NA
length: 14
J: TRBJ2-7
DNA: TGCGCCAGCAGCTTAGGGGGGGCCATCTACGAGCAGTACTTC
CDR3: CASSLGGAIYEQYF

V: TRBV20-1
size: many
D: NA
length: 13
J: TRBJ2-2
DNA: TGCAGTGCTATAAACAGGGACACCGGGGAGCTGTTTTTT
CDR3: CSAINRDTGELFF

V: TRBV24-1
size: few
D: NA
length: 16
J: TRBJ2-3
DNA: TGTGCCACCAGTGATTTGCGAGGGGATGGTACAGATACGCAGTATTTT
CDR3: CATSDLRGDGTDTQYF

V: TRBV20-1
size: NA
D: NA
length: 12
J: TRBJ1-1
DNA: TGCAGTGCCCATCAGGTGAACACTGAAGCTTTCTTT
CDR3: CSAHQVNTEAFF

V: TRBV6-4
size: many
D: NA
length: 19
J: TRBJ2-6
DNA: TGTGCCAGCAGAGGTGGTACAGGGAGGTTTCTTCGCAGGGCCAACGTCCTGACTTTC
CDR3: CASRGGTGRFLRRANVLTF

V: TRBV4-3
size: NA
D: NA
length: 15
J: TRBJ2-7
DNA: TGCGCCAGCAGCCAAGAGGTGCTAGCGTTCTACGAGCAGTACTTC
CDR3: CASSQEVLAFYEQYF

V: TRBV4-1
size: many
D: NA
length: 15
J: TRBJ2-1
DNA: TGCGCCAGCAGCCAAGAACTCAGCTCCTACAATGAGCAGTTCTTC
CDR3: CASSQELSSYNEQFF

V: TRBV24-1
size: few
D: NA
length: 16
J: TRBJ2-3
DNA: TGTGCCACCAGTGATTTGCAGGACATCAACACAGATACGCAGTATTTT
CDR3: CATSDLQDINTDTQYF

V: TRBV30
size: NA
D: TRBD2
length: 14
J: TRBJ2-1
DNA: TGTGCCTGGAGTGTGCGGGGGGTACACAATGAGCAGTTCTTC
CDR3: CAWSVRGVHNEQFF

V: TRBV29-1
size: many
D: TRBD1
length: 17
J: TRBJ2-1
DNA: TGCAGCGTTGAAGGGCTACCGGGACAGGGGGTCTACAATGAGCAGTTCTTC
CDR3: CSVEGLPGQGVYNEQFF

V: TRBV20-1
size: many
D: NA
length: 14
J: TRBJ2-7
DNA: TGCAGTGCTAGAGATACCGGGACAAACTACGAGCAGTACTTC
CDR3: CSARDTGTNYEQYF

V: TRBV11-3
size: many
D: TRBD2
length: 20
J: TRBJ2-3
DNA: TGTGCCAGCAGCCAAGTGCCAGCGGGAGTTAGTATGGCGACTCCAGATACGCAGTATTTT
CDR3: CASSQVPAGVSMATPDTQYF

V: TRBV20-1
size: many
D: NA
length: 12
J: TRBJ2-1
DNA: TGCAGTTCCGGAGGATCTAGGAATGAGCAGTTCTTC
CDR3: CSSGGSRNEQFF

V: TRBV24-1
size: many
D: NA
length: 13
J: TRBJ2-1
DNA: TGTGCCACCAGTGATTTAGCGGGCTGGGGGCAGTTCTTC
CDR3: CATSDLAGWGQFF

V: TRBV7-8
size: many
D: NA
length: 16
J: TRBJ2-1
DNA: TGTGCCAGCAGCCTACGGACCAGCTATGGCTACAATGAGCAGTTCTTC
CDR3: CASSLRTSYGYNEQFF

V: TRBV11-2
size: many
D: NA
length: 13
J: TRBJ2-3
DNA: TGTGCCAGCAGCAGATCAGGCACAGATACGCAGTATTTT
CDR3: CASSRSGTDTQYF

V: TRBV6-6
size: many
D: NA
length: 13
J: TRBJ2-2
DNA: TGTGCCAGCACCGCAGCGAACACCGGGGAGCTGTTTTTT
CDR3: CASTAANTGELFF

V: TRBV6-1
size: many
D: NA
length: 14
J: TRBJ2-5
DNA: TGTGCCAGCAGTATGCTAGCTGCTGACGAGACCCAGTACTTC
CDR3: CASSMLAADETQYF

V: TRBV4-2
size: many
D: NA
length: 13
J: TRBJ1-5
DNA: TGTGCCAGCAGCCAAGGGAAGGTTGACCCCCAGCATTTT
CDR3: CASSQGKVDPQHF

V: TRBV5-1
size: many
D: NA
length: 15
J: TRBJ2-1
DNA: TGCGCCAGCAGCTTGGCGGCAGGGGAGTACAATGAGCAGTTCTTC
CDR3: CASSLAAGEYNEQFF

V: TRBV7-8
size: NA
D: NA
length: 13
J: TRBJ2-5
DNA: TGTGCCAGCAGCTTTAACCAGGGGGAGACCCAGTACTTC
CDR3: CASSFNQGETQYF

V: TRBV4-3
size: many
D: TRBD2
length: 17
J: TRBJ2-3
DNA: TGCGCCAGCGGTCAACTAGCGACTGTGGGAATCACAGATACGCAGTATTTT
CDR3: CASGQLATVGITDTQYF

V: TRBV20-1
size: NA
D: NA
length: 14
J: TRBJ2-3
DNA: TGCAGTGCTATTAGCGGAAGTGGGACAGATACGCAGTATTTT
CDR3: CSAISGSGTDTQYF

V: TRBV24-1
size: many
D: NA
length: 13
J: TRBJ1-5
DNA: TGTGCCACCAGCTTTGGGATTAATCAGCCCCAGCATTTT
CDR3: CATSFGINQPQHF

V: TRBV4-3
size: many
D: NA
length: 13
J: TRBJ2-1
DNA: TGCGCCAGCAGCCCTACCCTAGCGAATGAGCAGTTCTTC
CDR3: CASSPTLANEQFF

V: TRBV7-2
size: NA
D: NA
length: 15
J: TRBJ2-7
DNA: TGTGCCAGCAGCTTACAAACTAGCATCTCCTACGAGCAGTACTTC
CDR3: CASSLQTSISYEQYF

V: TRBV7-2
size: many
D: TRBD1
length: 14
J: TRBJ2-7
DNA: TGTGCCAGCAGCCTGTCGACAGGGGGCTACGAGCAGTACTTC
CDR3: CASSLSTGGYEQYF

V: TRBV7-9
size: many
D: NA
length: 16
J: TRBJ2-1
DNA: TGTGCCAGCAGCTTAGATCCTTCTCGCGGAAACAATGAGCAGTTCTTC
CDR3: CASSLDPSRGNNEQFF

V: TRBV7-2
size: many
D: NA
length: 17
J: TRBJ2-3
DNA: TGTGCCAGCGGTCCTATGGCGCGGAAATGGAGCACAGATACGCAGTATTTT
CDR3: CASGPMARKWSTDTQYF

V: TRBV29-1
size: few
D: NA
length: 12
J: TRBJ1-2
DNA: TGCAGCGTTGAAGGGCTTGGCTATGGCTACACCTTC
CDR3: CSVEGLGYGYTF

V: TRBV7-7
size: few
D: TRBD2
length: 16
J: TRBJ2-3
DNA: TGTGCCAGCAGCTTTGGACTAGGGAGGGGCACAGATACGCAGTATTTT
CDR3: CASSFGLGRGTDTQYF

V: TRBV10-3
size: many
D: NA
length: 16
J: TRBJ2-1
DNA: TGTGCCATCAGCCACCCAGAACAAAGCTCCTACAATGAGCAGTTCTTC
CDR3: CAISHPEQSSYNEQFF

V: TRBV20-1
size: many
D: NA
length: 14
J: TRBJ1-3
DNA: TGCAGTGCTAGAGAGGGGGGCGACGGAAACACCATATATTTT
CDR3: CSAREGGDGNTIYF

V: TRBV5-1
size: many
D: TRBD2
length: 17
J: TRBJ2-7
DNA: TGCGCCAGCAGCCGAGGGACTAGCGCCAGCACAGACTACGAGCAGTACTTC
CDR3: CASSRGTSASTDYEQYF

V: TRBV5-1
size: many
D: TRBD2
length: 15
J: TRBJ2-2
DNA: TGCGCCAGCAGCTTGGGGGGACTAGGTCCCGGGGAGCTGTTTTTT
CDR3: CASSLGGLGPGELFF

V: TRBV28
size: many
D: NA
length: 15
J: TRBJ1-2
DNA: TGTGCCAGCAGGAAAAGGGGGGCGTCAGGCTATGGCTACACCTTC
CDR3: CASRKRGASGYGYTF

V: TRBV4-1
size: many
D: NA
length: 17
J: TRBJ2-1
DNA: TGCGCCAGCCGGTCGGATGACCGGGCGATAAATTACAATGAGCAGTTCTTC
CDR3: CASRSDDRAINYNEQFF

V: TRBV29-1
size: many
D: NA
length: 16
J: TRBJ2-6
DNA: TGCAGCGTTGAAGATTTCGCCCTCTCTGGGGCCAACGTCCTGACTTTC
CDR3: CSVEDFALSGANVLTF

V: TRBV30
size: NA
D: NA
length: 11
J: TRBJ2-7
DNA: TGTGCCTGGAGGGATAAACGCGAGCAGTACTTC
CDR3: CAWRDKREQYF

V: TRBV15
size: many
D: NA
length: 14
J: TRBJ2-5
DNA: TGTGCCACCAGCAGAGGAGGTAGTCTTGAGACCCAGTACTTC
CDR3: CATSRGGSLETQYF

V: TRBV21-1
size: many
D: NA
length: 14
J: TRBJ2-1
DNA: TGTGCCAGCAGCAAAGCCCGACTGGGCAATGAGCAGTTCTTC
CDR3: CASSKARLGNEQFF

V: TRBV12-3/TRBV12-4
size: many
D: TRBD1
length: 14
J: TRBJ1-4
DNA: TGTGCCAGCAGCGGGACAGGGGAATACGTAAAACTGTTTTTT
CDR3: CASSGTGEYVKLFF

V: TRBV7-2
size: few
D: TRBD2
length: 17
J: TRBJ2-5
DNA: TGTGCCAGCAGCTATCTAGGGACTAGCGGGGGGGCAGAGACCCAGTACTTC
CDR3: CASSYLGTSGGAETQYF

V: TRBV7-2
size: many
D: NA
length: 14
J: TRBJ2-3
DNA: TGTGCCAGCAGCCCCGGCGAGCAAGGGGATACGCAGTATTTT
CDR3: CASSPGEQGDTQYF

V: TRBV7-2
size: many
D: TRBD2
length: 16
J: TRBJ2-1
DNA: TGTGCCAGCAGATTTAGCGGGACGGCCTCCTACAATGAGCAGTTCTTC
CDR3: CASRFSGTASYNEQFF

V: TRBV18
size: NA
D: NA
length: 14
J: TRBJ2-1
DNA: TGTGCCAGCTCACCACCGGGACCGCACAATGAGCAGTTCTTC
CDR3: CASSPPGPHNEQFF

V: TRBV7-2
size: few
D: NA
length: 16
J: TRBJ2-2
DNA: TGTGCCAGCAGCTTAGAGGGGTTGGGGGAAACCGGGGAGCTGTTTTTT
CDR3: CASSLEGLGETGELFF

V: TRBV12-3/TRBV12-4
size: many
D: NA
length: 15
J: TRBJ2-2
DNA: TGTGCCAGCAGTTTATGGTCCGAGAACACCGGGGAGCTGTTTTTT
CDR3: CASSLWSENTGELFF

V: TRBV12-3/TRBV12-4
size: many
D: TRBD1
length: 14
J: TRBJ1-5
DNA: TGTGCCAGCAGTCCACAGGGGGCGATTCAGCCCCAGCATTTT
CDR3: CASSPQGAIQPQHF

V: TRBV11-2
size: many
D: NA
length: 15
J: TRBJ2-1
DNA: TGTGCCAGCAGCTTAGTGCCTACCCTTCTCAATGAGCAGTTCTTC
CDR3: CASSLVPTLLNEQFF

V: TRBV28
size: many
D: TRBD1
length: 13
J: TRBJ1-1
DNA: TGTGCCAGCACTTTACAGGGGGCGGCTGAAGCTTTCTTT
CDR3: CASTLQGAAEAFF

V: TRBV12-3/TRBV12-4
size: many
D: NA
length: 11
J: TRBJ2-1
DNA: TGTGCCAGCAGTTTGGGGGATGAGCAGTTCTTC
CDR3: CASSLGDEQFF

V: TRBV28
size: few
D: NA
length: 16
J: TRBJ2-1
DNA: TGTGCCAGCAGTCCGTCAGGGGGGAGCTCCTACAATGAGCAGTTCTTC
CDR3: CASSPSGGSSYNEQFF

V: TRBV5-1
size: NA
D: TRBD1
length: 15
J: TRBJ1-1
DNA: TGCGCCAGCAGCTTGTCCGGGACAGGGTTCTCTGAAGCTTTCTTT
CDR3: CASSLSGTGFSEAFF

V: TRBV7-2
size: many
D: NA
length: 15
J: TRBJ1-3
DNA: TGTGCCAGCAGCTTAGCTTCAGGCTCTGGAAACACCATATATTTT
CDR3: CASSLASGSGNTIYF

V: TRBV29-1
size: many
D: TRBD2
length: 18
J: TRBJ2-1
DNA: TGCAGCGATCGTCCCGGGACTAGCGGGAGTGGGACTTACAATGAGCAGTTCTTC
CDR3: CSDRPGTSGSGTYNEQFF